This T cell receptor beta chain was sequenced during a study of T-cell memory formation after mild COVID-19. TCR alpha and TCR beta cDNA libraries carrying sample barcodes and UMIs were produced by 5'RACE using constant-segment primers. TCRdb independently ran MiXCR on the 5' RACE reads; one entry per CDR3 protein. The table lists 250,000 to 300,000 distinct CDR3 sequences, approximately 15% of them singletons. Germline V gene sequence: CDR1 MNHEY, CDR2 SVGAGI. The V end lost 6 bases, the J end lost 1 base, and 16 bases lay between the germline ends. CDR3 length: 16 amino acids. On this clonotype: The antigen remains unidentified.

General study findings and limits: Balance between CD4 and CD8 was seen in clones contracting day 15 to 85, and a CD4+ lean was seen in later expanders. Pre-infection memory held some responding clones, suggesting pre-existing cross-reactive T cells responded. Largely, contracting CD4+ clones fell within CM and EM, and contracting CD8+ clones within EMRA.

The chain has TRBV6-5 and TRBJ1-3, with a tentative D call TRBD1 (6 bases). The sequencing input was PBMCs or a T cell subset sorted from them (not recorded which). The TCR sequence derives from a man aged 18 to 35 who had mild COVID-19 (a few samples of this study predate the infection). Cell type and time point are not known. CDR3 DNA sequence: TGTGCCAGCAGCAAGGACACGGACAGTTCTGGAAACACCATATATTTT. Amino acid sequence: CASSKDTDSSGNTIYF.